These T cell receptor beta chains were read from a single sample in a study of blood T cells in healthy people across ages. Each CDR3 protein gets one entry after TCRdb re-called the 5' RACE reads with MiXCR. The data hold about 580,000 distinct CDR3 sequences, with around 50% observed a single time. Sequencing used blood. These receptors all stem from a man older than 75 in good health. Each CDR3 is given with its conserved first and last residue. A D gene is named only where the DNA matches it firmly. A row's size may be missing; if present it is once, few, many or a size class.

TRBJ2-3 14 . . TRBV12-3/TRBV12-4 CASSKGEAGNTQYF TGTGCCAGCAGTAAGGGGGAGGCGGGGAATACGCAGTATTTT
TRBJ1-2 15 . few TRBV7-2 CASSLDQGRVYGYTF TGTGCCAGCAGCTTAGATCAGGGGCGGGTATATGGCTACACCTTC
TRBJ1-1 14 . . TRBV7-9 CASSLVSRNTEAFF TGTGCCAGCAGCTTAGTTTCGAGGAACACTGAAGCTTTCTTT
TRBJ1-5 17 . . TRBV21-1 CASSSSQGQRNNQPQHF TGTGCCAGCAGTAGTAGCCAGGGACAGAGAAACAATCAGCCCCAGCATTTT
TRBJ2-4 18 TRBD1 few TRBV6-2/TRBV6-3 CASSQERDSSLPRNIQYF TGTGCCAGCAGTCAGGAGAGGGACAGCTCCTTACCAAGAAACATTCAGTACTTC
TRBJ2-7 13 . few TRBV29-1 CSASTVEDYEQYF TGCAGCGCTTCGACAGTTGAAGACTACGAGCAGTACTTC
TRBJ2-7 16 . few TRBV7-2 CASSLVGRAGNYEQYF TGTGCCAGCAGCTTAGTAGGGCGAGCGGGCAACTACGAGCAGTACTTC
TRBJ1-6 14 . . TRBV5-6 CASRLGQSGAPLHF TGTGCCAGCAGGTTAGGACAGTCCGGGGCACCCCTCCACTTT
TRBJ2-5 14 TRBD1 . TRBV12-3/TRBV12-4 CASSSKGARETQYF TGTGCCAGCAGCTCCAAGGGGGCGCGGGAGACCCAGTACTTC
TRBJ2-3 19 TRBD2 . TRBV20-1 CSAGRGLAGGSMGSNTQYF TGCAGTGCTGGGAGGGGACTAGCGGGAGGTTCCATGGGGTCAAATACGCAGTATTTT
TRBJ2-3 14 . . TRBV9 CASMASESTDTQYF TGTGCCAGCATGGCTAGCGAAAGCACAGATACGCAGTATTTT
TRBJ2-7 13 . many TRBV6-6 CASGEGGSYEQYF TGTGCCAGTGGGGAGGGGGGGTCCTACGAGCAGTACTTC
TRBJ2-3 13 . . TRBV29-1 CSVGTTSTDMQYF TGCAGCGTTGGGACGACCAGCACAGATATGCAGTATTTT
TRBJ2-7 15 . . TRBV6-2/TRBV6-3 CASSYWQPTSYEQYF TGTGCCAGCAGTTATTGGCAGCCCACCTCCTACGAGCAGTACTTC
TRBJ2-4 12 . . TRBV9 CASSVETGEQYF TGTGCCAGCAGCGTAGAAACGGGAGAGCAGTACTTC
TRBJ2-1 15 TRBD1 . TRBV7-2 CASSSEGATTSSQFF TGTGCCAGCAGCTCAGAGGGGGCGACAACGTCTTCGCAGTTCTTC
TRBJ2-1 13 . . TRBV29-1 CSVSTSSWDEQFF TGCAGCGTTTCTACTAGTTCTTGGGATGAGCAGTTCTTC
TRBJ2-3 11 . few TRBV30 CAWSVTDTQYF TGTGCCTGGAGTGTCACAGATACGCAGTATTTT
TRBJ1-6 13 . . TRBV6-5 CASRRGAGSPLHF TGTGCCAGCCGTAGGGGGGCAGGGTCACCCCTCCACTTT
TRBJ2-2 12 TRBD1 . TRBV20-1 CSAEPDRGELFF TGCAGTGCTGAACCCGACAGGGGGGAGTTGTTTTTT
TRBJ1-5 15 TRBD1 . TRBV12-3/TRBV12-4 CASSATTGNHQPQHF TGTGCCAGCAGTGCGACGACAGGGAATCATCAGCCCCAGCATTTT
TRBJ1-5 15 . once TRBV7-9 CASSSQTGGGQPQHF TGTGCCAGCAGCTCCCAGACAGGAGGCGGTCAGCCCCAGCATTTT
TRBJ2-7 15 . . TRBV4-2 CASSQEVGEFREQYF TGTGCCAGCAGCCAAGAAGTGGGAGAGTTTAGGGAGCAGTACTTC
TRBJ2-5 14 . few TRBV6-6 CASSPATGAETQYF TGTGCCAGCAGCCCCGCGACGGGAGCGGAGACCCAGTACTTC
TRBJ2-1 15 TRBD2 . TRBV28 CASSSEASGNWEQFF TGTGCCAGCAGTTCCGAGGCTAGCGGGAATTGGGAGCAGTTCTTC
TRBJ2-5 14 . many TRBV29-1 CSVAVSGTKETQYF TGCAGCGTTGCGGTCAGCGGAACAAAAGAGACCCAGTACTTC
TRBJ1-2 14 . few TRBV29-1 CSVVAGGVGYGYTF TGCAGCGTTGTGGCCGGGGGAGTGGGCTATGGCTACACCTTC
TRBJ1-2 13 . few TRBV12-3/TRBV12-4 CASSPPQGRGYTF TGTGCCAGCAGTCCTCCCCAGGGAAGAGGCTACACCTTC
TRBJ2-1 13 . . TRBV15 CATNLRFNNEQFF TGTGCCACCAACCTTAGATTTAACAATGAGCAGTTCTTC
TRBJ1-2 18 TRBD1 few TRBV6-5 CASSYSRTGGLDNYGDTF TGTGCCAGCAGTTACTCCAGGACAGGGGGGTTGGATAACTATGGCGACACCTTC
TRBJ1-5 14 . . TRBV20-1 CSASPIPGYQPQHF TGCAGTGCTAGCCCCATCCCTGGGTATCAGCCCCAGCATTTT
TRBJ1-1 14 . . TRBV5-1 CASAGLTGNTEAFF TGCGCCAGCGCGGGCTTGACAGGGAACACTGAAGCTTTCTTT
TRBJ2-5 13 . many TRBV6-5 CASSYSRAETQYF TGTGCCAGCAGTTACTCTAGGGCGGAGACCCAGTACTTC
TRBJ2-3 12 . . TRBV24-1 CATSDPLATQYF TGTGCCACCAGTGATCCGTTAGCTACGCAGTATTTT
TRBJ1-1 15 TRBD1 . TRBV7-2 CASSTQGAWGTEAFF TGTGCCAGCAGCACCCAGGGGGCGTGGGGCACTGAAGCTTTCTTT
TRBJ1-2 12 . . TRBV7-2 CASGDRSYGYTF TGTGCCAGCGGCGACAGGAGCTATGGCTACACCTTC
TRBJ2-3 12 . many TRBV6-5 CASSQQPDTQYF TGTGCCAGCAGCCAACAACCAGACACGCAGTATTTT
TRBJ1-2 15 TRBD1 few TRBV9 CASSRDRGANYGYTF TGTGCCAGCAGCCGGGACAGGGGCGCAAACTATGGCTACACCTTC
TRBJ1-2 16 . many TRBV4-3 CASSQDLVGLNYGYTF TGCGCCAGCAGCCAAGATCTTGTGGGACTTAACTATGGCTACACCTTC
TRBJ2-1 15 . . TRBV7-9 CASSQSPHDINEQFF TGTGCCAGCAGCCAATCGCCACACGACATCAATGAGCAGTTCTTC
TRBJ1-5 15 . . TRBV7-2 CASSLVTGSNQPQHF TGTGCCAGCAGCTTAGTCACAGGGAGCAATCAGCCCCAGCATTTT
TRBJ2-7 14 TRBD1 . TRBV6-5 CASSRWDRLNEQYF TGTGCCAGCAGTCGATGGGACAGATTGAACGAGCAGTACTTC
TRBJ1-3 15 . . TRBV10-3 CAISPVGFSGNTIYF TGTGCCATCAGTCCAGTCGGTTTCTCTGGAAACACCATATATTTT
TRBJ2-1 15 . few TRBV6-2/TRBV6-3 CASSYFGTSHNEQFF TGTGCCAGCAGTTACTTCGGAACTAGCCACAATGAGCAGTTCTTC
TRBJ2-3 15 . . TRBV20-1 CSARSVAEPTDTQYF TGCAGTGCTAGATCCGTAGCGGAGCCCACAGATACGCAGTATTTT
TRBJ2-1 15 TRBD2 . TRBV20-1 CSANSLAGAYNEQFF TGCAGTGCTAACTCACTAGCGGGAGCTTACAATGAGCAGTTCTTC
TRBJ2-1 14 TRBD2 . TRBV20-1 CSVHTSGGLNEQFF TGCAGTGTCCATACTAGCGGGGGATTAAATGAGCAGTTCTTC
TRBJ1-1 14 . . TRBV6-6 CASSLPGGNTEAFF TGTGCCAGCAGCCTCCCAGGAGGAAACACTGAAGCTTTCTTT
TRBJ1-4 15 . . TRBV11-2 CASSPIVRHNEKLFF TGTGCCAGCAGCCCCATCGTCAGGCATAATGAAAAACTGTTTTTT
TRBJ2-1 15 TRBD2 many TRBV7-3 CASSPTGDYYNEQFF TGTGCCAGCAGCCCGACGGGGGACTACTACAATGAGCAGTTCTTC
TRBJ1-1 13 . . TRBV15 CATSRLQGAEAFF TGTGCCACCAGCAGACTACAGGGCGCTGAAGCTTTCTTT
TRBJ2-2 13 . . TRBV20-1 CSARGLETGELFF TGCAGTGCTAGAGGATTAGAGACCGGGGAGCTGTTTTTT
TRBJ2-1 11 TRBD2 once TRBV5-1 CASSFSGAWFF TGCGCCAGCAGCTTTAGCGGGGCGTGGTTCTTC
TRBJ2-1 15 TRBD2 . TRBV20-1 CSASGSGRRVAEQFF TGCAGTGCTAGTGGGAGCGGGAGAAGGGTGGCTGAGCAGTTCTTC
TRBJ1-2 15 . . TRBV2 CASSETGLGGYGYTF TGTGCCAGCAGTGAAACAGGGTTAGGAGGCTATGGCTACACCTTC
TRBJ1-2 16 . . TRBV20-1 CSARDQFRGDGYGYTF TGCAGTGCTAGAGATCAATTTAGAGGAGACGGCTATGGCTACACCTTC
TRBJ2-1 13 . many TRBV6-6 CASSYSQYNEQFF TGTGCCAGCAGTTATAGTCAGTACAATGAGCAGTTCTTC
TRBJ2-3 16 TRBD2 many TRBV6-6 CASSRRDYRSSDTQYF TGTGCCAGCAGTCGCCGGGACTACCGGAGTTCAGATACGCAGTATTTT
TRBJ2-1 16 . few TRBV5-1 CASSLGTLALTDEQFF TGCGCCAGCAGCTTGGGTACGCTAGCTCTCACCGATGAGCAGTTCTTC